Listed below are T cell receptor beta chains from one sample, sequenced in a study of beta chain features in type 1 diabetes. Sequenced by immunoSEQ multiplex PCR; TCRdb stores in-frame clones only, minus some. The table records about 300,000 clones, around 7.8% of them present only once. Sequenced input: central memory CD4+ T cells from blood. The receptors were gathered from a woman under 30 in good health. The CDR3 runs from the conserved cysteine through the conserved F or W. The D gene is left open where the match is weak. Clone size appears in some rows only: once, few, many, or a class for an expanded clone.

CDR3 DNA: TGTGCCAGCAGCTTATCTGGGGGGAACACTGAAGCTTTCTTT
CDR3 protein: CASSLSGGNTEAFF
J gene: TRBJ1-1
V gene: TRBV7-9
clone size: NA
D gene: NA

CDR3 DNA: TGTGCCTGGAACAGGGTAACGAACACTGAAGCTTTCTTT
CDR3 protein: CAWNRVTNTEAFF
J gene: TRBJ1-1
V gene: TRBV30
clone size: few
D gene: NA

CDR3 DNA: TGTGCCAGCAGCCGACAGCTTATTCGCTCCTACAATGAGCAGTTCTTC
CDR3 protein: CASSRQLIRSYNEQFF
J gene: TRBJ2-1
V gene: TRBV7-2
clone size: few
D gene: NA

CDR3 DNA: TGTGCCAGCAGCACCAGGGGGGGACAGCGTCCAGATACGCAGTATTTT
CDR3 protein: CASSTRGGQRPDTQYF
J gene: TRBJ2-3
V gene: TRBV9
clone size: few
D gene: NA

CDR3 DNA: TGCGCCAGCAGCCAAGAAGGGGGACAGGGTCTTCACGAGCAGTACTTC
CDR3 protein: CASSQEGGQGLHEQYF
J gene: TRBJ2-7
V gene: TRBV4-3
clone size: many
D gene: TRBD1

CDR3 DNA: TGCGCCAGCAGCTTCAGCGGGCGCCCAGATACGCAGTATTTT
CDR3 protein: CASSFSGRPDTQYF
J gene: TRBJ2-3
V gene: TRBV5-1
clone size: NA
D gene: NA

CDR3 DNA: TGTGCCAGCAGCCGTCAGCGGGGCTCTTACAATGAGCAGTTCTTC
CDR3 protein: CASSRQRGSYNEQFF
J gene: TRBJ2-1
V gene: TRBV7-2
clone size: few
D gene: TRBD2

CDR3 DNA: TGTGCCAGCAGTGAACAGAGCTCCTACAATGAGCAGTTCTTC
CDR3 protein: CASSEQSSYNEQFF
J gene: TRBJ2-1
V gene: TRBV2
clone size: NA
D gene: NA

CDR3 DNA: TGTGCCAGTAGCCGGGGCGCCGGGGAGCTGTTTTTT
CDR3 protein: CASSRGAGELFF
J gene: TRBJ2-2
V gene: TRBV19
clone size: many
D gene: NA

CDR3 DNA: TGCAGTGCTAGGTGGGTGTGGGAAGCTTTCTTT
CDR3 protein: CSARWVWEAFF
J gene: TRBJ1-1
V gene: TRBV20-1
clone size: NA
D gene: NA

CDR3 DNA: TGTGCCAGCAGCTTAGGGGGACAGCCTAATCAGCCCCAGCATTTT
CDR3 protein: CASSLGGQPNQPQHF
J gene: TRBJ1-5
V gene: TRBV7-3
clone size: NA
D gene: TRBD1

CDR3 DNA: TGTGCCAGCAGCTTAGGCACGGGACTAGAAACCTACGAGCAGTACTTC
CDR3 protein: CASSLGTGLETYEQYF
J gene: TRBJ2-7
V gene: TRBV7-9
clone size: NA
D gene: TRBD2

CDR3 DNA: TGTGCCAGCAGCGGGGACAGTGGGGGGAATCAGCCCCAGCATTTT
CDR3 protein: CASSGDSGGNQPQHF
J gene: TRBJ1-5
V gene: TRBV2
clone size: few
D gene: TRBD1

CDR3 DNA: TGTGCCAGCAGCCCTGGATATCAATCAGATACGCAGTATTTT
CDR3 protein: CASSPGYQSDTQYF
J gene: TRBJ2-3
V gene: TRBV5-6
clone size: NA
D gene: NA

CDR3 DNA: TGTGCCAGCAGGAGGGACACTCGCACTGAAGCTTTCTTT
CDR3 protein: CASRRDTRTEAFF
J gene: TRBJ1-1
V gene: TRBV6-1
clone size: few
D gene: NA

CDR3 DNA: TGTGCCAGCAGCGTAGATGGATGGGACAATGAGCAGTTCTTC
CDR3 protein: CASSVDGWDNEQFF
J gene: TRBJ2-1
V gene: TRBV9
clone size: few
D gene: NA

CDR3 DNA: TGTGCCAGCAGCTTAGCCGGGACGGGATACGAGCAGTACTTC
CDR3 protein: CASSLAGTGYEQYF
J gene: TRBJ2-7
V gene: TRBV7-9
clone size: few
D gene: NA

CDR3 DNA: TGCGCCAGCAGCTTGGCCCTAGTGGACTATGGCTACACCTTC
CDR3 protein: CASSLALVDYGYTF
J gene: TRBJ1-2
V gene: TRBV5-1
clone size: NA
D gene: NA

CDR3 DNA: TGTGCCAGCTCACCAGGAGGACAGGGGGTTAACTATGGCTACACCTTC
CDR3 protein: CASSPGGQGVNYGYTF
J gene: TRBJ1-2
V gene: TRBV18
clone size: few
D gene: TRBD1

CDR3 DNA: TGTGCCAGCAGCGCCCTAGCGGGAGAGTTGGCCAAAAACATTCAGTACTTC
CDR3 protein: CASSALAGELAKNIQYF
J gene: TRBJ2-4
V gene: TRBV11-2
clone size: few
D gene: TRBD2

CDR3 DNA: TGTGCCAGCAGCTTAAACCTCCGGGGGGAGCCCACAGATACGCAGTATTTT
CDR3 protein: CASSLNLRGEPTDTQYF
J gene: TRBJ2-3
V gene: TRBV11-2
clone size: NA
D gene: TRBD2

CDR3 DNA: TGTGCCAGCAGTGAAGAGGACCGAAGAATGACTTTC
CDR3 protein: CASSEEDRRMTF
J gene: TRBJ2-6
V gene: TRBV2
clone size: NA
D gene: NA

CDR3 DNA: TGTGCCTGGAGACACCGGGACAGCGACCTGAATGAAAAACTGTTTTTT
CDR3 protein: CAWRHRDSDLNEKLFF
J gene: TRBJ1-4
V gene: TRBV30
clone size: few
D gene: TRBD1

CDR3 DNA: TGTGCCAGCAGGTCAGGGGGCGGAGTGAACACTGAAGCTTTCTTT
CDR3 protein: CASRSGGGVNTEAFF
J gene: TRBJ1-1
V gene: TRBV2
clone size: few
D gene: TRBD1

CDR3 DNA: TGTGCCAGCAGCCGCGGGGCAAACAATGAGCAGTTCTTC
CDR3 protein: CASSRGANNEQFF
J gene: TRBJ2-1
V gene: TRBV7-2
clone size: NA
D gene: NA

CDR3 DNA: TGCGCCAGCAGCCAATTCGCGGGACGGTCGAACACTGAAGCTTTCTTT
CDR3 protein: CASSQFAGRSNTEAFF
J gene: TRBJ1-1
V gene: TRBV4-3
clone size: NA
D gene: NA

CDR3 DNA: TGTGCCAGCAGCGTGGACAGTTTCACTGAAGCTTTCTTT
CDR3 protein: CASSVDSFTEAFF
J gene: TRBJ1-1
V gene: TRBV9
clone size: NA
D gene: NA

CDR3 DNA: TGTGCCAGCAGTGGTACCCGCGACAGCGCCTTGGTGACCGGGGAGCTGTTTTTT
CDR3 protein: CASSGTRDSALVTGELFF
J gene: TRBJ2-2
V gene: TRBV28
clone size: few
D gene: NA

CDR3 DNA: TGCGCCAGCAGCTTGGACAGAGGGAATTCACCCCTCCACTTT
CDR3 protein: CASSLDRGNSPLHF
J gene: TRBJ1-6
V gene: TRBV5-1
clone size: few
D gene: NA

CDR3 DNA: TGTGCCATCAGCCCGGGGGATCAGCCCCAGCATTTT
CDR3 protein: CAISPGDQPQHF
J gene: TRBJ1-5
V gene: TRBV10-3
clone size: many
D gene: NA

CDR3 DNA: TGTGCCAGCAGCTTAGTGGGGGAGCAGTTCTTC
CDR3 protein: CASSLVGEQFF
J gene: TRBJ2-1
V gene: TRBV7-9
clone size: NA
D gene: NA

CDR3 DNA: TGTGCCAGCAGCTTACGTGGGACAGGGCTAGAAAAACTGTTTTTT
CDR3 protein: CASSLRGTGLEKLFF
J gene: TRBJ1-4
V gene: TRBV7-9
clone size: few
D gene: TRBD1

CDR3 DNA: TGTGCCAGCAGCCCATACCACGGGACAGGGGGCTTAGATACGCAGTATTTT
CDR3 protein: CASSPYHGTGGLDTQYF
J gene: TRBJ2-3
V gene: TRBV7-2
clone size: NA
D gene: TRBD1

CDR3 DNA: TGTGCCAGCAGCATTAGTTGGGGATCTAACTATGGCTACACCTTC
CDR3 protein: CASSISWGSNYGYTF
J gene: TRBJ1-2
V gene: TRBV7-2
clone size: few
D gene: NA

CDR3 DNA: TGTGCCAGTAGTATCTCGTGGACAGGGACCAATGAGCAGTTCTTC
CDR3 protein: CASSISWTGTNEQFF
J gene: TRBJ2-1
V gene: TRBV19
clone size: many
D gene: TRBD1

CDR3 DNA: TGTGCCAGCAGTTTAGGTGTTTCCCCTAATACGCAGTATTTT
CDR3 protein: CASSLGVSPNTQYF
J gene: TRBJ2-3
V gene: TRBV27
clone size: few
D gene: NA

CDR3 DNA: TGTGCCAGCAGCTTTGCCGGGGCCAACGTCCTGACTTTC
CDR3 protein: CASSFAGANVLTF
J gene: TRBJ2-6
V gene: TRBV5-4
clone size: NA
D gene: NA

CDR3 DNA: TGCAGCGTTGGGGCTGGAGGGCAGTACGAGCAGTACTTC
CDR3 protein: CSVGAGGQYEQYF
J gene: TRBJ2-7
V gene: TRBV29-1
clone size: NA
D gene: NA

CDR3 DNA: TGTGCCAGCAGCTTGCGAGACACCGGGCAATACGAGCAGTACTTC
CDR3 protein: CASSLRDTGQYEQYF
J gene: TRBJ2-7
V gene: TRBV9
clone size: few
D gene: NA

CDR3 DNA: TGTGCCAGCAGCTTATACCAAGAGACCCAGTACTTC
CDR3 protein: CASSLYQETQYF
J gene: TRBJ2-5
V gene: TRBV7-3
clone size: many
D gene: NA

CDR3 DNA: TGTGCCAGCAGTTCCCGGACTAGCGGGAGTCATCGCGAGCAGTACTTC
CDR3 protein: CASSSRTSGSHREQYF
J gene: TRBJ2-7
V gene: TRBV6-5
clone size: few
D gene: TRBD2